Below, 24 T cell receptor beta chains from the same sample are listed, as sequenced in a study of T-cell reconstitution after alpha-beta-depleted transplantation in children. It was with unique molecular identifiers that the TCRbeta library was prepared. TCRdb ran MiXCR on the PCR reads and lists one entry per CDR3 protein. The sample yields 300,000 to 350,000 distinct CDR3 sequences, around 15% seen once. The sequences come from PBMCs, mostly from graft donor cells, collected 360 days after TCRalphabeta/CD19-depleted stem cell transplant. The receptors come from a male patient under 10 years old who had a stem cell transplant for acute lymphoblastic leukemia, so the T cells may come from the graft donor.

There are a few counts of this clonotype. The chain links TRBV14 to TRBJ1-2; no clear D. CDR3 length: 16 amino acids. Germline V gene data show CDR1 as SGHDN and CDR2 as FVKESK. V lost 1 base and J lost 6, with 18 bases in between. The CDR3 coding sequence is TGTGCCAGCAGCCAAGGGCTCAAGGGCCCGAGGGATGGCTACACCTTC. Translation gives CASSQGLKGPRDGYTF.

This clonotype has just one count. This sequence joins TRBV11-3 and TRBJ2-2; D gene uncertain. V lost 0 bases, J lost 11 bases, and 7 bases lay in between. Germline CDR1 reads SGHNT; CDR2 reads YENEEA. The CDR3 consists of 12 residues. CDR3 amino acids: CASSLDRKELFF. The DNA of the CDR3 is TGTGCCAGCAGCTTAGACCGAAAAGAGCTGTTTTTT.

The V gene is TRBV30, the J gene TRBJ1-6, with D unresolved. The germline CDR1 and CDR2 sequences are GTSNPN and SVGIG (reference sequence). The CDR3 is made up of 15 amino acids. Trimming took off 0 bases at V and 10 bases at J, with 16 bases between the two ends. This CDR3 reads CAWSVHSSGGSPLHF. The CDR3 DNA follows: TGTGCCTGGAGTGTACACAGCTCGGGAGGATCACCCCTCCACTTT.

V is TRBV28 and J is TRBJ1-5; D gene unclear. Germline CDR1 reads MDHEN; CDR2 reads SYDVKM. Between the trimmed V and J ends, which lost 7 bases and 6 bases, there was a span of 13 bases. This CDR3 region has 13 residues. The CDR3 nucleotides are TGTGCCAGCAAGCAAGGGTTCACTCAGCCCCAGCATTTT. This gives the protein CASKQGFTQPQHF.

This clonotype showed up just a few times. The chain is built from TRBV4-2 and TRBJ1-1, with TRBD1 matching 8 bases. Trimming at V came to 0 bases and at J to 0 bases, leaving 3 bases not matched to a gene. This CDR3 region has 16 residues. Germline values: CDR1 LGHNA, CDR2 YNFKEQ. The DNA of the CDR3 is TGTGCCAGCAGCCAAGAGCCAGGGGGCCTGAACACTGAAGCTTTCTTT. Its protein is CASSQEPGGLNTEAFF.

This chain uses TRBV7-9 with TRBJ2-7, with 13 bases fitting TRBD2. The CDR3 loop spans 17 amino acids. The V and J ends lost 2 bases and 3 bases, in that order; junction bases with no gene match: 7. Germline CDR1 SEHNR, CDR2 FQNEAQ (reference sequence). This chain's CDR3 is CASSLFGGLAGVYEQYF. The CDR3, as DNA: TGTGCCAGCAGCTTATTCGGCGGACTAGCGGGAGTCTACGAGCAGTACTTC. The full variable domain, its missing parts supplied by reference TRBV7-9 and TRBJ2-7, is DTGVSQNPRHKITKRGQNVTFRCDPISEHNRLYWYRQTLGQGPEFLTYFQNEAQLEKSRLLSDRFSAERPKGSFSTLEIQRTEQGDSAMYLCASSLFGGLAGVYEQYFGPGTRLTVT.

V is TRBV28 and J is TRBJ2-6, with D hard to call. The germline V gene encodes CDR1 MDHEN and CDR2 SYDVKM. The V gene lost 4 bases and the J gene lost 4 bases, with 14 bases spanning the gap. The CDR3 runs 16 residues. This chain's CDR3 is CASSSDIAPGANVLTF. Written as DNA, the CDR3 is TGTGCCAGCAGTTCCGACATTGCCCCGGGGGCCAACGTCCTGACTTTC.

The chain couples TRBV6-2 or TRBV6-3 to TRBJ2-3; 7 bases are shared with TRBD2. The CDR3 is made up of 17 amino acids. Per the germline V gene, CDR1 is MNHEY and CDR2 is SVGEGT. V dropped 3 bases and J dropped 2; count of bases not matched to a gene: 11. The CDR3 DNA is TGTGCCAGCAGTTATCGGGTCCTAGCGGTAACCACAGATACGCAGTATTTT. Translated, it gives CASSYRVLAVTTDTQYF.

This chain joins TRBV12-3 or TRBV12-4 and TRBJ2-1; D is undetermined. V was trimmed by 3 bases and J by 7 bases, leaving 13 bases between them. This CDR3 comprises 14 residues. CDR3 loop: CASSFWVARNEQFF. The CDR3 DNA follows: TGTGCCAGCAGTTTCTGGGTAGCTCGAAATGAGCAGTTCTTC.

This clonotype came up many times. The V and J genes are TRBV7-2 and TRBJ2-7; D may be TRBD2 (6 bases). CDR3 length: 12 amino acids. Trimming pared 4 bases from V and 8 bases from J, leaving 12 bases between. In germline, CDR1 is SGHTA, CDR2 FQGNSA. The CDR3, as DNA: TGTGCCAGCAGCTCCCGACTAGAGCAGCAGTACTTC. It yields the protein CASSSRLEQQYF. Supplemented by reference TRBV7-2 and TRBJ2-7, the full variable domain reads GAGVSQSPSNKVTEKGKDVELRCDPISGHTALYWYRQSLGQGLEFLIYFQGNSAPDKSGLPSDRFSAERTGGSVSTLTIQRTQQEDSAVYLCASSSRLEQQYFGPGTRLTVT.

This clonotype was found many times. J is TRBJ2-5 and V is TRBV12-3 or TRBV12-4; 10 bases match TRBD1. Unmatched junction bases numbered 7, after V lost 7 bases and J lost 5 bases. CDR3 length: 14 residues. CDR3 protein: CASTLTGGGETQYF. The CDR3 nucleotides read TGTGCCAGCACCCTGACAGGGGGCGGGGAGACCCAGTACTTC.

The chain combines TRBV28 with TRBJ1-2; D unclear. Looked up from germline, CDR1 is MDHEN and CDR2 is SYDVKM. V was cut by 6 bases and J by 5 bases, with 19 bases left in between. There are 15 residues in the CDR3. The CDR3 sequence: CASSSPGTGYYGYTF. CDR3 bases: TGTGCCAGCAGCTCGCCAGGCACGGGATATTATGGCTACACCTTC.

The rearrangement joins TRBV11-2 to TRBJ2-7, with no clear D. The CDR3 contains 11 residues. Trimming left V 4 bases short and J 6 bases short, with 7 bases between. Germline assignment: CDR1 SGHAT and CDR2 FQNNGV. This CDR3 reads CASSYLLEQYF. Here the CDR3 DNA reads TGTGCCAGCAGCTACCTTCTCGAGCAGTACTTC.

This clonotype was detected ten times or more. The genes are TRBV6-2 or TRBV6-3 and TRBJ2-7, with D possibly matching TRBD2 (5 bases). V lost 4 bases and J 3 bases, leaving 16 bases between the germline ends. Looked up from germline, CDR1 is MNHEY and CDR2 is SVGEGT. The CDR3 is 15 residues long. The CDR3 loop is CASSFSPEGYYEQYF. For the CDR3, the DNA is TGTGCCAGCAGTTTTAGCCCCGAGGGTTACTACGAGCAGTACTTC.

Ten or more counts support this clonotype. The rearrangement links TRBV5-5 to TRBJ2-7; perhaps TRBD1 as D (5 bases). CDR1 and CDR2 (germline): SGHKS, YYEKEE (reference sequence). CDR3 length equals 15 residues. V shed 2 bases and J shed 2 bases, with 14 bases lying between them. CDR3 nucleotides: TGTGCCAGCAGCTTTGCGACAGCCGACACCTACGAGCAGTACTTC. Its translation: CASSFATADTYEQYF. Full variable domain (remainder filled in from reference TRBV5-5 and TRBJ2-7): DAGVTQSPTHLIKTRGQQVTLRCSPISGHKSVSWYQQVLGQGPQFIFQYYEKEERGRGNFPDRFSARQFPNYSSELNVNALLLGDSALYLCASSFATADTYEQYFGPGTRLTVT.

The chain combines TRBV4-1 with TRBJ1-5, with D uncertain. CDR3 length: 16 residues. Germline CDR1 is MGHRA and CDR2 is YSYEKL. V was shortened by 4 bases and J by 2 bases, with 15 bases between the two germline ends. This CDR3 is CASSPSETAGNQPQHF. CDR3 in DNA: TGCGCCAGCAGCCCGTCGGAGACGGCGGGCAATCAGCCCCAGCATTTT.

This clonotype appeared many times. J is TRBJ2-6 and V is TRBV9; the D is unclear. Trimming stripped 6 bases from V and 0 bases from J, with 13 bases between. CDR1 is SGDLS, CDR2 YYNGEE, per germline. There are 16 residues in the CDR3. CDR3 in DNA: TGTGCCAGCACCGCAGGTCCGGGCTCTGGGGCCAACGTCCTGACTTTC. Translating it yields CASTAGPGSGANVLTF.

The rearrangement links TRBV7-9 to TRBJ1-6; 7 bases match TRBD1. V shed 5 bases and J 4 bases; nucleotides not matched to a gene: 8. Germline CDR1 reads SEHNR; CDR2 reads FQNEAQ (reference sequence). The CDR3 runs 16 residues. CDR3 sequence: CASSALQGRYNSPLHF. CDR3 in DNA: TGTGCCAGCAGCGCGCTACAGGGGCGGTATAATTCACCCCTCCACTTT.

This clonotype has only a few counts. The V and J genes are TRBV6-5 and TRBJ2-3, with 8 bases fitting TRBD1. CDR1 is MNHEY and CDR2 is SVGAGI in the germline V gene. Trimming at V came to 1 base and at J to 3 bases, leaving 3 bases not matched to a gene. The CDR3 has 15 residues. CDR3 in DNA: TGTGCCAGCAGTTACTGGCAGGGGGCAACAGATACGCAGTATTTT. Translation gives CASSYWQGATDTQYF.

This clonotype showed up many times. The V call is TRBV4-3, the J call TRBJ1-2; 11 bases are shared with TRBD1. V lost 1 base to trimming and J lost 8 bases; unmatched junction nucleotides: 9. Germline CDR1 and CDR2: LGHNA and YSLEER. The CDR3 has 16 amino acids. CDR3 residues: CASSQGNAGTGGGYTF. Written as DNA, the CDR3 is TGCGCCAGCAGCCAAGGAAATGCCGGGACAGGGGGGGGCTACACCTTC.

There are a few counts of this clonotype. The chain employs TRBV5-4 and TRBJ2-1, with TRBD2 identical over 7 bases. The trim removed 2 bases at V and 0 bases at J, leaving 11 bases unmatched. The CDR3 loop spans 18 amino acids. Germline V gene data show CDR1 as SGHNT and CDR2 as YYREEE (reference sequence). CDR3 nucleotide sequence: TGTGCCAGCAGCTTACTTCCCGGGACTACGAGCTCCTACAATGAGCAGTTCTTC. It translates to CASSLLPGTTSSYNEQFF.

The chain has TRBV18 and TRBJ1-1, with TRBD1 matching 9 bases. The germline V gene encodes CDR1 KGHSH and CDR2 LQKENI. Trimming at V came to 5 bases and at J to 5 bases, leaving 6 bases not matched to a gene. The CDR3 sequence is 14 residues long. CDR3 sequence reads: CASSIGQGLTEAFF. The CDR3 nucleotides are TGTGCCAGCTCAATCGGACAGGGGTTGACTGAAGCTTTCTTT.

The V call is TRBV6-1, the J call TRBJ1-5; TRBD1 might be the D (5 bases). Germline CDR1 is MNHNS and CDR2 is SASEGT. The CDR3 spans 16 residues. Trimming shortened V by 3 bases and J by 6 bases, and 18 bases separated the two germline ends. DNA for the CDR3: TGTGCCAGCAGTGATCCGGGGCTTGCAGCGAGTCAGCCCCAGCATTTT. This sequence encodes CASSDPGLAASQPQHF.

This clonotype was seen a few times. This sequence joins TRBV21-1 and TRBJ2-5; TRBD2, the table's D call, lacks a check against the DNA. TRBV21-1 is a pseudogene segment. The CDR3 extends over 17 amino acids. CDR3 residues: CASSKGGLAGGRETQYF. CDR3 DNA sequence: TGTGCCAGCAGCAAAGGAGGACTAGCGGGAGGAAGAGAGACCCAGTACTTC.